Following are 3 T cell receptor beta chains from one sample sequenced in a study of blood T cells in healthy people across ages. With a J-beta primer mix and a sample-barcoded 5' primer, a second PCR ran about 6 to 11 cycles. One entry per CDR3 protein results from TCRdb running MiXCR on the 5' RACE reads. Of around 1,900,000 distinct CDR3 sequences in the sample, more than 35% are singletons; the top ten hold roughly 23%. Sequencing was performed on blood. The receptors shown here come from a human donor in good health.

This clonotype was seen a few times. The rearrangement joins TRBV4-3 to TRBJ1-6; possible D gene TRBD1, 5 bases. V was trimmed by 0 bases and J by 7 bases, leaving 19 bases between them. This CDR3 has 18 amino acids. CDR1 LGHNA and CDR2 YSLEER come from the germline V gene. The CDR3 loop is CASSQEVGQGGWNSPLHF. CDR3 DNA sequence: TGCGCCAGCAGCCAAGAAGTCGGGCAGGGAGGATGGAATTCACCCCTCCACTTT.

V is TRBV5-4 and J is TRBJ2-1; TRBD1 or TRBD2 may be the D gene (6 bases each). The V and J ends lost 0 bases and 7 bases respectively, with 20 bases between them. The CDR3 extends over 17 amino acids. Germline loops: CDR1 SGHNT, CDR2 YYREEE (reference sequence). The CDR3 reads CASSLGLGGPGINEQFF. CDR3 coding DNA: TGTGCCAGCAGCTTGGGACTAGGGGGGCCGGGGATTAATGAGCAGTTCTTC.

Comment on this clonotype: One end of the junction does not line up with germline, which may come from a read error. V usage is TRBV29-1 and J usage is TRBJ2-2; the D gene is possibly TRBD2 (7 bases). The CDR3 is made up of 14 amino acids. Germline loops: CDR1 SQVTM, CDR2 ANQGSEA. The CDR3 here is CSVEAGGPPGEPFF. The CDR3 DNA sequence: TGCAGCGTTGAAGCGGGGGGCCCACCCGGGGAGCCGTTTTTT.